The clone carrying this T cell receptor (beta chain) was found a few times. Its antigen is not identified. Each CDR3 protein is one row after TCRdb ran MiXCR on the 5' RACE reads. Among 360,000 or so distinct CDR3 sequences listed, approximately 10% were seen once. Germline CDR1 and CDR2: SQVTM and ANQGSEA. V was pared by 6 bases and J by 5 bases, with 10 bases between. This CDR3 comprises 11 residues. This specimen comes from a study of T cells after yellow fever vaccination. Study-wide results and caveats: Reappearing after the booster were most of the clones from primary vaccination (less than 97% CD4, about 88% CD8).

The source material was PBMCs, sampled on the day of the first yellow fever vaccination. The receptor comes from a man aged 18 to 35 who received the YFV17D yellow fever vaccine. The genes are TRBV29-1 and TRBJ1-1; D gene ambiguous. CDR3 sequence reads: CSVALGTEAFF. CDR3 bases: TGCAGCGTCGCCCTGGGGACTGAAGCTTTCTTT. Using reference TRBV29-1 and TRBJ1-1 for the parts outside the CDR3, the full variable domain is SAVISQKPSRDICQRGTSLTIQCQVDSQVTMMFWYRQQPGQSLTLIATANQGSEATYESGFVIDKFPISRPNLTFSTLTVSNMSPEDSSIYLCSVALGTEAFFGQGTRLTVV.